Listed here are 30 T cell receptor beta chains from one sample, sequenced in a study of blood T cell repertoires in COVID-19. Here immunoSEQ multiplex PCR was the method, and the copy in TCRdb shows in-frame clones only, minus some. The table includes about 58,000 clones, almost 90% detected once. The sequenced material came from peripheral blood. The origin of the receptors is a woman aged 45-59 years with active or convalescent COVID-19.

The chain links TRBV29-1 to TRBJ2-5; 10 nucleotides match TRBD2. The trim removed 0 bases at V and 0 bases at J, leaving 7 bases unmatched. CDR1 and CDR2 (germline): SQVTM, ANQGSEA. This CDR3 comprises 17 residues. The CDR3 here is CSVEDPVTSGNQETQYF. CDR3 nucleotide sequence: TGCAGCGTTGAAGATCCTGTAACTAGCGGGAACCAAGAGACCCAGTACTTC.

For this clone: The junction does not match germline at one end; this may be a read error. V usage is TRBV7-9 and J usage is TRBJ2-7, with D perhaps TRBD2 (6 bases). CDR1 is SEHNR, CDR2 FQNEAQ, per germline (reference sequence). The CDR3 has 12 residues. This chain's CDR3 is CASSLLRDGGLF. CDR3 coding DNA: TGTGCCAGCAGCTTACTCCGGGACGGGGGATTGTTC.

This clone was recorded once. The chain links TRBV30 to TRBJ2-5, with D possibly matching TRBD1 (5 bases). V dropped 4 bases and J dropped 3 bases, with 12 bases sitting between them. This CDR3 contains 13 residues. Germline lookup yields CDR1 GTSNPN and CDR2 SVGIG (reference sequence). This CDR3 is CAWIPGNEETQYF. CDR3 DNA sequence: TGTGCCTGGATACCAGGGAATGAAGAGACCCAGTACTTC.

Written as DNA, the CDR3 is TGTGCCAGCAGTCTTATAGTAGCGGGAGGGCCCTATGAGCAGTTCTTC. Residues: CASSLIVAGGPYEQFF. The gene calls are TRBV28 and TRBJ2-1, with TRBD2 matching 11 bases. CDR1 is MDHEN, CDR2 SYDVKM, per germline. The CDR3 sequence is 16 residues long. With V trimmed by 5 bases and J by 8 bases, 11 bases remained unmatched.

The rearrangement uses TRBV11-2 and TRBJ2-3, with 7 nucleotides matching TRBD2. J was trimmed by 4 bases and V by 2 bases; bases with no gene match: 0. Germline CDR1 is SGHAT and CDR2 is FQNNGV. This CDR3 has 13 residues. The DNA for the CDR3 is TGTGCCAGCAGCTTACTAGCGGCAGATACGCAGTATTTT. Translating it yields CASSLLAADTQYF.

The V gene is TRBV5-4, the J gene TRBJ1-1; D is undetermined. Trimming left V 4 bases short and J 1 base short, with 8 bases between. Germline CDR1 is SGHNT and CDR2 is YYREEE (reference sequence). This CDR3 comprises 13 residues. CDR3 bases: TGTGCCAGCAGCGCTGTAGCGAACACTGAAGCTTTCTTT. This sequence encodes CASSAVANTEAFF. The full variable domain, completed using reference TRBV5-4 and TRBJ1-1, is ETGVTQSPTHLIKTRGQQVTLRCSSQSGHNTVSWYQQALGQGPQFIFQYYREEENGRGNFPPRFSGLQFPNYSSELNVNALELDDSALYLCASSAVANTEAFFGQGTRLTVV.

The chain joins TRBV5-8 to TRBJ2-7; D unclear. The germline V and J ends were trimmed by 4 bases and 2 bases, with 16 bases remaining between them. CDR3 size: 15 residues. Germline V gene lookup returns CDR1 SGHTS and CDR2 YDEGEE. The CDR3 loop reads CASSPVGHHPYEQYF. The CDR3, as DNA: TGTGCCAGCAGCCCGGTGGGCCACCACCCCTACGAGCAGTACTTC. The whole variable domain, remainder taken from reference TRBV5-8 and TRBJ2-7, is EAGVTQSPTHLIKTRGQQATLRCSPISGHTSVYWYQQALGLGLQFLLWYDEGEERNRGNFPPRFSGRQFPNYSSELNVNALELEDSALYLCASSPVGHHPYEQYFGPGTRLTVT.

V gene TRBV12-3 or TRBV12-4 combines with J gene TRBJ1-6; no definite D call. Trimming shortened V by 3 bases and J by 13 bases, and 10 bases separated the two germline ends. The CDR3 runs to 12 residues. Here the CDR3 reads CASSFRGRPLHF. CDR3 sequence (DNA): TGTGCCAGCAGTTTTCGGGGAAGGCCCCTCCACTTT.

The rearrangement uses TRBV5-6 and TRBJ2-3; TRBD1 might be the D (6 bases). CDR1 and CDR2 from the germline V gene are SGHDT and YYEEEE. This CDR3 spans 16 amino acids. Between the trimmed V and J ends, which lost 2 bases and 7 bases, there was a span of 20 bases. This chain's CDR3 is CASSFKGYRDFHTQYF. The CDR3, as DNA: TGTGCCAGCAGCTTCAAAGGGTACAGGGATTTTCATACGCAGTATTTT. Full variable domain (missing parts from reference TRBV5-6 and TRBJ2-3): DAGVTQSPTHLIKTRGQQVTLRCSPKSGHDTVSWYQQALGQGPQFIFQYYEEEERQRGNFPDRFSGHQFPNYSSELNVNALLLGDSALYLCASSFKGYRDFHTQYFGPGTRLTVL.

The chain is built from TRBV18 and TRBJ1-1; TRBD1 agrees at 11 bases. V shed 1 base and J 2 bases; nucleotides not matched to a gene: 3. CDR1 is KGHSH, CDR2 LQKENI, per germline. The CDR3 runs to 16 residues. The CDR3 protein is CASSPRTGGPNTEAFF. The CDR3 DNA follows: TGTGCCAGCTCACCACGGACAGGGGGCCCCAACACTGAAGCTTTCTTT.

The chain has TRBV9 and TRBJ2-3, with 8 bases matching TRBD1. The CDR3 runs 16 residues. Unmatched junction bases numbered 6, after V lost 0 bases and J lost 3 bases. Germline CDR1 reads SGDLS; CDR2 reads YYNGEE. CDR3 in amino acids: CASSVARGHSTDTQYF. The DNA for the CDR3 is TGTGCCAGCAGCGTAGCCAGGGGGCATTCGACAGATACGCAGTATTTT.

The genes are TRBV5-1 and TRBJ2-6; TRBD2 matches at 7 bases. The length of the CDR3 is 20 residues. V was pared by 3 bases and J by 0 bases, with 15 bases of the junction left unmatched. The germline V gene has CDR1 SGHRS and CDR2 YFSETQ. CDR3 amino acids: CASSSFPGRTISSGANVLTF. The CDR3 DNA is TGCGCCAGCAGCTCCTTTCCCGGGAGGACGATTTCCTCTGGGGCCAACGTCCTGACTTTC.

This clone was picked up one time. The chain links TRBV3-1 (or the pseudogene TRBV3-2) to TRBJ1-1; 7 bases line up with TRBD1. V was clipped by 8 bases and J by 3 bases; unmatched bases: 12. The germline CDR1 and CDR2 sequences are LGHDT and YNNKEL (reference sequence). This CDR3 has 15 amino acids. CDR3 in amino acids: CASVSGTARDTEAFF. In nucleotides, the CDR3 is TGTGCCAGCGTATCCGGGACAGCTAGGGACACTGAAGCTTTCTTT.

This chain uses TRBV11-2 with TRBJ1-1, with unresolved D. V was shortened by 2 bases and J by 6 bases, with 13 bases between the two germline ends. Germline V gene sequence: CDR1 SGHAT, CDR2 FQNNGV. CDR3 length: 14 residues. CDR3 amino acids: CASSLSGLVSEAFF. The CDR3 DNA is TGTGCCAGCAGCTTATCCGGGTTGGTCTCTGAAGCTTTCTTT.

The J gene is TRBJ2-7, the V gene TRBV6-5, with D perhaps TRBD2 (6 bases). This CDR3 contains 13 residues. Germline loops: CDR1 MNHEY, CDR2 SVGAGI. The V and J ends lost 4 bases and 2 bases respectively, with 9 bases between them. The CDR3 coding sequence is TGTGCCAGCAGTTCTGGCGGGACCTACGAGCAGTACTTC. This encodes CASSSGGTYEQYF.

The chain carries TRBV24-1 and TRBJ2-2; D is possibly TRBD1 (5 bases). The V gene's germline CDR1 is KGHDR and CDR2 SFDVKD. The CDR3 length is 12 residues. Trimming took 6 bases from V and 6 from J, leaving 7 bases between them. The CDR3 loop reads CATSLGAGELFF. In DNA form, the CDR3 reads TGTGCCACCAGTTTAGGGGCCGGGGAGCTGTTTTTT.

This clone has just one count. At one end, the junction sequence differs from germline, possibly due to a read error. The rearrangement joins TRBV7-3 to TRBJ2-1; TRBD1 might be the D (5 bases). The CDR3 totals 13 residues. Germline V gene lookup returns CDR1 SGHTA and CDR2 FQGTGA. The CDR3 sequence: CASSHQTVNELFF. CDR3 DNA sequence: TGTGCCAGCAGCCACCAGACAGTGAATGAGCTGTTCTTC.

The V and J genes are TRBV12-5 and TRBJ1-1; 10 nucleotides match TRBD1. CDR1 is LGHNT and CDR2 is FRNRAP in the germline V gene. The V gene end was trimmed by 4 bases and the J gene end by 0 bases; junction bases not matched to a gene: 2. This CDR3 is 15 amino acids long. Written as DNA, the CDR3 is TGTGCTAGTGGTTCGGGACAGGGGTTGAACACTGAAGCTTTCTTT. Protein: CASGSGQGLNTEAFF.

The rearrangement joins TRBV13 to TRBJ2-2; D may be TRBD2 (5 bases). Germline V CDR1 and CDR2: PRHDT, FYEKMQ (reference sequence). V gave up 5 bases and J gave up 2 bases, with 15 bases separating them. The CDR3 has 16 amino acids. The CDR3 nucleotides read TGTGCCAGCAGCGGGCGGGCAGGAGCAAACACCGGGGAGCTGTTTTTT. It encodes CASSGRAGANTGELFF. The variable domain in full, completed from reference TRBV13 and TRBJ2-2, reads AAGVIQSPRHLIKEKRETATLKCYPIPRHDTVYWYQQGPGQDPQFLISFYEKMQSDKGSIPDRFSAQQFSDYHSELNMSSLELGDSALYFCASSGRAGANTGELFFGEGSRLTVL.

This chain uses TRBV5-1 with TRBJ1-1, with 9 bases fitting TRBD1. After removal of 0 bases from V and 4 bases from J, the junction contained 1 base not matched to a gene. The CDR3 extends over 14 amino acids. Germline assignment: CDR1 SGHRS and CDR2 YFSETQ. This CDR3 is CASSLGDRVTEAFF. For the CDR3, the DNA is TGCGCCAGCAGCTTGGGGGACAGGGTCACTGAAGCTTTCTTT.

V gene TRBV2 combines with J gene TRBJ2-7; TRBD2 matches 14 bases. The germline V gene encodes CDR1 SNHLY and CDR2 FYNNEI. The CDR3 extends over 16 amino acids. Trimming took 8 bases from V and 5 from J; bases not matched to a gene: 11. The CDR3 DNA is TGTGCCAGCGCAAGGCTCGGGACTAGCGGGAGCAACGAGCAGTACTTC. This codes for CASARLGTSGSNEQYF.

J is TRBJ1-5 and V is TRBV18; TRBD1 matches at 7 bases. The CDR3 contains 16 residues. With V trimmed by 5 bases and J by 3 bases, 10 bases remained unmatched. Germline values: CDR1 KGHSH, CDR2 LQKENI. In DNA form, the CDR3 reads TGTGCCAGCTCAGCCGCCATTACAGGGGACAATCAGCCCCAGCATTTT. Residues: CASSAAITGDNQPQHF.

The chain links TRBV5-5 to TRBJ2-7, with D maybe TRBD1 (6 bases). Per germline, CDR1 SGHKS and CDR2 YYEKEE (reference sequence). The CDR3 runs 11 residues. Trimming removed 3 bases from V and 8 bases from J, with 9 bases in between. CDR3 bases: TGTGCCAGCAGCTCCGGGACACAGCAGTACTTC. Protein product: CASSSGTQQYF.

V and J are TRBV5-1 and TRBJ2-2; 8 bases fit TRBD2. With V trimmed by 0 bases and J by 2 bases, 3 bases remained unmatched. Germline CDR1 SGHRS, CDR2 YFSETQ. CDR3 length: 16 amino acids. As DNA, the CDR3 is TGCGCCAGCAGCTTGGTAGCGGGGATTAACACCGGGGAGCTGTTTTTT. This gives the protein CASSLVAGINTGELFF.

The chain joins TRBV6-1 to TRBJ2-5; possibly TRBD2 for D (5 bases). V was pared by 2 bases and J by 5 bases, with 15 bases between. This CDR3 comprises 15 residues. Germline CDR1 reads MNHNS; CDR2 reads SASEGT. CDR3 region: CASSERGGSGETQYF. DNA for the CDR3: TGTGCCAGCAGTGAAAGAGGAGGATCGGGGGAGACCCAGTACTTC.

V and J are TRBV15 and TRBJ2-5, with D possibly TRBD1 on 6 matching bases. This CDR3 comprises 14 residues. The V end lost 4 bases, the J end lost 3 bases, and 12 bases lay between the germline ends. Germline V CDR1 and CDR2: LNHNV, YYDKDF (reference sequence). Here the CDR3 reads CATSTTRTEETQYF. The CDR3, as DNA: TGTGCCACCAGCACCACGAGGACAGAAGAGACCCAGTACTTC.

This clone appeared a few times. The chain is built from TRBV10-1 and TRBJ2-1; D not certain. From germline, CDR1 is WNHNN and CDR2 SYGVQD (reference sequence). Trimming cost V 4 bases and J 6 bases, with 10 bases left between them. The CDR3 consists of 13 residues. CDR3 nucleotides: TGCGCCAGCAGTGGAACAGCCCTCAATGAGCAGTTCTTC. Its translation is CASSGTALNEQFF.

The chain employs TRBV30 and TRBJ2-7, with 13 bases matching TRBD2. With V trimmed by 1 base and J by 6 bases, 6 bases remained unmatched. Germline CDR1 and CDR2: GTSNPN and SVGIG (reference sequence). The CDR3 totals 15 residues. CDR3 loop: CAWSAQLAGGREQYF. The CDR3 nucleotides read TGTGCCTGGAGTGCCCAACTAGCGGGAGGGCGCGAGCAGTACTTC.

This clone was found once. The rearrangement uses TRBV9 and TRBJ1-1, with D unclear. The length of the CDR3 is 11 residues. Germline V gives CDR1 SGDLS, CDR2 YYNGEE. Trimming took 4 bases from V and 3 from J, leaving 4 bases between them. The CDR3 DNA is TGTGCCAGCAGCCAGGACACTGAAGCTTTCTTT. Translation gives CASSQDTEAFF.

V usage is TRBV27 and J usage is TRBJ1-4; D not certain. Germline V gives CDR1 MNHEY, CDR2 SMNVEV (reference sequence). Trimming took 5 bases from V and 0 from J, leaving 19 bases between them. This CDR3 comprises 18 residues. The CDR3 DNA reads TGTGCCAGCAGTCCCGGACGGACTACCTTTGCAACTAATGAAAAACTGTTTTTT. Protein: CASSPGRTTFATNEKLFF.